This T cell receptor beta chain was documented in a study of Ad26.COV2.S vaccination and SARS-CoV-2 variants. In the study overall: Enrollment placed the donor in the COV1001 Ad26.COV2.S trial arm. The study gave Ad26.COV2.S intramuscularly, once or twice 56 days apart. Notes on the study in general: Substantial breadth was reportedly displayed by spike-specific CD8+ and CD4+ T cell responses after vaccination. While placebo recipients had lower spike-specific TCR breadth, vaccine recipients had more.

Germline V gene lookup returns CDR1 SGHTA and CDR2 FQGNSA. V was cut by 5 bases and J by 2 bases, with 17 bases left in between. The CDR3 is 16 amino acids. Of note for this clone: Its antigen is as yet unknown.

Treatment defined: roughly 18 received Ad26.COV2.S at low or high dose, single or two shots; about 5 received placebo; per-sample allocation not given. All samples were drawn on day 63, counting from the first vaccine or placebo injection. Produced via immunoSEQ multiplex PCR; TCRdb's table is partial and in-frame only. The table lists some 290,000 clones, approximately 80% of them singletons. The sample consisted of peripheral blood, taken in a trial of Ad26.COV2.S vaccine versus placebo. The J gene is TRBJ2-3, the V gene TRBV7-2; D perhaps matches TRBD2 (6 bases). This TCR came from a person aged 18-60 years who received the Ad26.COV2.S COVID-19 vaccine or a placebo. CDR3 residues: CASSPRRDFSTDTQYF. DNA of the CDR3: TGTGCCAGCAGCCCCCGACGGGACTTTTCCACAGATACGCAGTATTTT.